This T cell receptor beta chain was sequenced during a study of CD8 T cells in ankylosing spondylitis. The authors made TCR beta libraries by quantitative 5'-RACE with molecular barcodes. In TCRdb, the 5' RACE reads were re-called with MiXCR into one record per CDR3 protein. Of about 400,000 distinct CDR3 sequences in the sample, 20% to 25% were seen once. The V gene lost 5 bases and the J gene lost 9 bases, with 19 bases spanning the gap. The CDR3 covers 14 residues. CDR1 and CDR2 (germline): SNHLY, FYNNEI. General observations from the study: It appeared that ankylosing spondylitis blood was characterized by a TCR beta motif of fewer than 10 highly homologous variants.

This clonotype was detected a few times. Its specificity is unknown. The clonotype comes from a male donor with ankylosing spondylitis. V gene TRBV2 combines with J gene TRBJ1-2; a possible D gene is TRBD1 (5 bases). Sequencing used blood, either unsorted or a sorted T cell fraction (not recorded which). CDR3: CASSLRDFPIRYTF. CDR3 nucleotides: TGTGCCAGCAGTCTCCGGGACTTTCCTATTCGCTACACCTTC. Complete variable domain (other parts from reference TRBV2 and TRBJ1-2): EPEVTQTPSHQVTQMGQEVILRCVPISNHLYFYWYRQILGQKVEFLVSFYNNEISEKSEIFDDQFSVERPDGSNFTLKIRSTKLEDSAMYFCASSLRDFPIRYTFGSGTRLTVV.